The sequence of this T cell receptor (beta chain) was determined in a study of T cell responses to AZD1222 COVID-19 vaccine. Study-wide background: Both about-4-week and about-12-week second-dose recipients were combined.

Using immunoSEQ multiplex PCR, the repertoire was profiled, and TCRdb retains in-frame clones only, with some absent. The sample holds roughly 120,000 clones, 80% to 90% seen once. The CDR3 totals 15 residues. CDR1 and CDR2 from the germline V gene are LGHDT and YNNKEL (reference sequence). The trim removed 3 bases at V and 2 bases at J, leaving 6 bases unmatched. This clone appeared a few times. What it binds is unknown. Study-wide results and caveats: There were vaccine-associated CD4 TCRs across spike, dominant at 160-218 and 743-854. Reports say nearly half of spike-specific TCRs go after unmutated variant regions. Females outnumbered males among donors, who were mostly white British; clonal diversity was possibly underestimated.

The sequence derives from an adult in good health. Sequencing used peripheral blood, obtained on day 0 of AZD1222 vaccination. This chain connects TRBV3-1 (or the pseudogene TRBV3-2) to TRBJ1-1; TRBD1 agrees at 7 bases. CDR3 region: CASSHSDRANTEAFF. DNA of the CDR3: TGTGCCAGCAGCCATTCCGACAGGGCCAACACTGAAGCTTTCTTT.